This T cell receptor beta chain was captured in a study of T cell responses to AZD1222 COVID-19 vaccine. Looking at the study overall: Samples with a second dose at about 4 or about 12 weeks were pooled together. Whole-study results and caveats: The sample set comprised mostly white British donors with more females, and clonal diversity was possibly underestimated.

Repertoires were generated with immunoSEQ multiplex PCR, while TCRdb's copy carries only in-frame clones and drops some. The sample lists 90,000 to 140,000 clones, about 81% occurring once. The CDR3 is made up of 14 amino acids. V dropped 6 bases and J dropped 7 bases, with 15 bases sitting between them. CDR1 and CDR2 from the germline V gene are MNHNY and SVGAGI (reference sequence). In the case of this clone: Its target is unknown.

This clonotype originated in an adult in good health. The genes are TRBV6-6 and TRBJ2-2, with a weak D call TRBD1 (6 bases). Sequencing used peripheral blood, obtained on day 0 of AZD1222 vaccination. CDR3 protein: CASRPQGWSGELFF. DNA of the CDR3: TGTGCCAGCAGGCCCCAGGGGTGGAGCGGGGAGCTGTTTTTT.